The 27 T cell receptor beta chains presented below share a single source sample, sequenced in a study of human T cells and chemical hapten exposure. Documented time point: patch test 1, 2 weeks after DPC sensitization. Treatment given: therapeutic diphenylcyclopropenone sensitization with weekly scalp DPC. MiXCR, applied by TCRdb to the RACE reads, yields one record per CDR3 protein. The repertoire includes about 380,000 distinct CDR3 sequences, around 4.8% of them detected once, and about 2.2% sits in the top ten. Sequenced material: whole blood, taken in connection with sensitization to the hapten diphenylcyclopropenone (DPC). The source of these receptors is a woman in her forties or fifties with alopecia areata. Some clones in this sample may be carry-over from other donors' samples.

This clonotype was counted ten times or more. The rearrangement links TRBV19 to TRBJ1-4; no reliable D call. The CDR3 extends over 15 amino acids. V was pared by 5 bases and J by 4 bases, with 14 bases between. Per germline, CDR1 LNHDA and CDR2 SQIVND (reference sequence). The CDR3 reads CASSGQTGGNEKLFF. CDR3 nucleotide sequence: TGTGCCAGTAGTGGCCAGACGGGCGGTAATGAAAAACTGTTTTTT.

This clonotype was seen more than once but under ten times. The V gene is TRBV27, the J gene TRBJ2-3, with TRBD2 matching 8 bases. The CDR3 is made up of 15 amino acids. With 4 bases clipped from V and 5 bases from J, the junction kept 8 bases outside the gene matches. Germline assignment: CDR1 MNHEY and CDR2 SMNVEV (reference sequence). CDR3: CASSSLAGIIDTQYF. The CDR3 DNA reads TGTGCCAGCAGTTCTTTAGCGGGGATTATAGATACGCAGTATTTT.

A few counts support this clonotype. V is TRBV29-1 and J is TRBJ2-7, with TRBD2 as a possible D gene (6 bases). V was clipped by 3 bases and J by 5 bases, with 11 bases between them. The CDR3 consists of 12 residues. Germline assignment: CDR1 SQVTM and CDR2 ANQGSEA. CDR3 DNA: TGCAGCGTTGAGGAGGGAAGCGACGAGCAGTACTTC. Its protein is CSVEEGSDEQYF.

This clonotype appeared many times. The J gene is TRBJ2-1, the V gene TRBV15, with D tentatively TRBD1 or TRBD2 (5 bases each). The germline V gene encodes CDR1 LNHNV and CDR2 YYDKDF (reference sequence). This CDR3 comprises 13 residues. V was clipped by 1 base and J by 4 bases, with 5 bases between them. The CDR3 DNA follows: TGTGCCACCAGCAGAGGGGGGTACAATGAGCAGTTCTTC. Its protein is CATSRGGYNEQFF.

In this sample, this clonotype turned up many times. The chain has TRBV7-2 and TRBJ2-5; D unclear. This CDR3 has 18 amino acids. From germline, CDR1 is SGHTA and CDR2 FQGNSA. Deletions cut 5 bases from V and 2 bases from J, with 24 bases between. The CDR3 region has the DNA TGTGCCAGCAGCCCAGGATACTCCGTCGGGTCCGGGCAAGAGACCCAGTACTTC. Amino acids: CASSPGYSVGSGQETQYF.

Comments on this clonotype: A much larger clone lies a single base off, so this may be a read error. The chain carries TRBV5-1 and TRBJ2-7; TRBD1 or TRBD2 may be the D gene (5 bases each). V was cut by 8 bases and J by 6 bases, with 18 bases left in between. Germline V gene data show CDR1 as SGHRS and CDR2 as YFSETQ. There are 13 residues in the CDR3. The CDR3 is CARSPGGGFEQYF. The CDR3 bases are TGCGCCAGAAGCCCTGGTGGGGGTTTCGAGCAGTACTTC.

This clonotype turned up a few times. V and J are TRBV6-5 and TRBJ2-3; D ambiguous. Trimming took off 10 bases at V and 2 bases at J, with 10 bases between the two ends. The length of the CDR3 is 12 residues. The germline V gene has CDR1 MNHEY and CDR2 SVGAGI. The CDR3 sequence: CATGLDTDTQYF. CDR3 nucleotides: TGTGCCACCGGGCTTGACACAGATACGCAGTATTTT.

The CDR3 DNA follows: TGTGCCACCCTTTGGGGGGGTGGCAATCAGCCCCAGCATTTT. As protein: CATLWGGGNQPQHF. V usage is TRBV28 and J usage is TRBJ1-5; TRBD1 might be the D (5 bases). This CDR3 is 14 amino acids long. Between the trimmed V and J ends, which lost 10 bases and 2 bases, there was a span of 15 bases. Germline V gene lookup returns CDR1 MDHEN and CDR2 SYDVKM.

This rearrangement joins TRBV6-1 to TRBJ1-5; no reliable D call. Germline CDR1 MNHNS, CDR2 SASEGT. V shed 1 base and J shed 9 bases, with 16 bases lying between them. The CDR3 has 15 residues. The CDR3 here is CASSEVTSRERPQHF. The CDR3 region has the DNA TGTGCCAGCAGTGAAGTGACATCAAGGGAACGGCCCCAGCATTTT.

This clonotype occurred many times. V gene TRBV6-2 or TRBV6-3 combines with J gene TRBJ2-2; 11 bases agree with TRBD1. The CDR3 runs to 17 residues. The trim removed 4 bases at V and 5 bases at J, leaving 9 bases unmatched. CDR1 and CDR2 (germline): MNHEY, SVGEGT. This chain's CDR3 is CASSSIPGTGGTGELFF. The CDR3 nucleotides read TGTGCCAGCAGTTCCATTCCCGGGACAGGGGGAACCGGGGAGCTGTTTTTT.

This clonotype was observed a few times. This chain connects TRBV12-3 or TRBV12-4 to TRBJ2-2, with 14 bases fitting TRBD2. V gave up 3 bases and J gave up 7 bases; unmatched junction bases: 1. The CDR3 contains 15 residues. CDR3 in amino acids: CASSLTSGRGGELFF. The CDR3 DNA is TGTGCCAGCAGTTTGACTAGCGGGAGGGGCGGGGAGCTGTTTTTT.

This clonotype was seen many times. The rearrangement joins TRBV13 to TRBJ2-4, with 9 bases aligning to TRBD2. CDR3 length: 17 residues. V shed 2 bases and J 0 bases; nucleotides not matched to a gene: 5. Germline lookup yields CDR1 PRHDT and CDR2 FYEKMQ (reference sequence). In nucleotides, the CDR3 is TGTGCCAGCAGCTTATCGAATAGCGGGAGAGCCAAAAACATTCAGTACTTC. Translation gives CASSLSNSGRAKNIQYF.

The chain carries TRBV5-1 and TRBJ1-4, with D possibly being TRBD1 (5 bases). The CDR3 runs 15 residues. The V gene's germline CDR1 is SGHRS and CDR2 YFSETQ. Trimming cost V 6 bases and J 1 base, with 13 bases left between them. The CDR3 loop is CASNREGRTNEKLFF. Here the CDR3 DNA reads TGCGCCAGCAACCGGGAGGGACGAACTAATGAAAAACTGTTTTTT.

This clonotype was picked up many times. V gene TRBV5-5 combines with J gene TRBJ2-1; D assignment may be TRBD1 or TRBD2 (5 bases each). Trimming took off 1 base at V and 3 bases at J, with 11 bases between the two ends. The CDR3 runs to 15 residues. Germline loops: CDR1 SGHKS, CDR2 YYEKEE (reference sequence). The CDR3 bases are TGTGCCAGCAGCTTGTTCGGGACCGGCTACAATGAGCAGTTCTTC. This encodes CASSLFGTGYNEQFF.

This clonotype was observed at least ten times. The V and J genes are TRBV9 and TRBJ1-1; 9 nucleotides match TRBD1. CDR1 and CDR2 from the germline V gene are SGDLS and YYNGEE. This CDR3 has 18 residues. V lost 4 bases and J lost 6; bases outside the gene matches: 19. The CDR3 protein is CASSLGAGTGLMRAEAFF. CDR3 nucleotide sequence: TGTGCCAGCAGCTTGGGGGCAGGGACAGGGCTGATGCGGGCTGAAGCTTTCTTT.

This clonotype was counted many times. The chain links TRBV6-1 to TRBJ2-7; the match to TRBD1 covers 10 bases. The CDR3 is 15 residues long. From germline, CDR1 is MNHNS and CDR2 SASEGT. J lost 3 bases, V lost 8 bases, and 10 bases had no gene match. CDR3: CASARQGAGIYEQYF. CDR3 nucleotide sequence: TGTGCCAGCGCCCGACAGGGGGCGGGAATCTACGAGCAGTACTTC.

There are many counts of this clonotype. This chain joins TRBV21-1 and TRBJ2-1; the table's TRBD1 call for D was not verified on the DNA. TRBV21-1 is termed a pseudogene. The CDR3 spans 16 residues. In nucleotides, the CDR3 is TGTGCCAGCAGCCCCAACAGGGTGGGAGTACACAATGAGCAGTTCTTC. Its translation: CASSPNRVGVHNEQFF.

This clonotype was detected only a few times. The CDR3 spells CASSSLTGGDTEAFF. The CDR3 DNA reads as TGCGCCAGCAGCTCTCTGACGGGAGGAGACACTGAAGCTTTCTTT. The genes are TRBV5-1 and TRBJ1-1; D is ambiguous. This CDR3 region has 15 residues. V lost 3 bases and J lost 3, with 15 bases in between. CDR1 is SGHRS, CDR2 YFSETQ, per germline.

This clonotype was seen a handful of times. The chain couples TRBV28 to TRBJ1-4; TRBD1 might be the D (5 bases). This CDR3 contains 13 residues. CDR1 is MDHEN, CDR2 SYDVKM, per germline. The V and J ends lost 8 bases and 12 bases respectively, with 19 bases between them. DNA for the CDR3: TGTGCCAGCCTTAGGACATCAGGGAGGGAACTGTTTTTT. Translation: CASLRTSGRELFF.

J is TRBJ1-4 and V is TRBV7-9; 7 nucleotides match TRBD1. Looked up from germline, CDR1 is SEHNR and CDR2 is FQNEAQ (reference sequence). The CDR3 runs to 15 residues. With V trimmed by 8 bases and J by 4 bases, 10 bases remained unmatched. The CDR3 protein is CASGKPGQSNEKLFF. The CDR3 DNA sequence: TGTGCCAGCGGGAAACCGGGACAGAGTAATGAAAAACTGTTTTTT.

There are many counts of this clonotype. This chain's CDR3 is CSAVLAGGDTQYF. As DNA, the CDR3 is TGCAGTGCGGTGCTAGCGGGGGGGGATACGCAGTATTTT. V gene TRBV20-1 combines with J gene TRBJ2-3, with 12 bases fitting TRBD2. Germline CDR1 DFQATT, CDR2 SNEGSKA (reference sequence). V trimming: 6 bases; J trimming: 6 bases; junction bases outside the gene matches: 4. This CDR3 spans 13 amino acids.

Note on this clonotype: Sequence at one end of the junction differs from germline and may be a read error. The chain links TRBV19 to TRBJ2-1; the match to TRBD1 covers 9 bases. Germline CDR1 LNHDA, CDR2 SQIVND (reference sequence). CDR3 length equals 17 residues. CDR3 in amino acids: CARSIGQGNAMYNEQFF. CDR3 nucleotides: TGTGCCCGTAGTATAGGACAGGGGAATGCCATGTACAATGAGCAGTTCTTC.

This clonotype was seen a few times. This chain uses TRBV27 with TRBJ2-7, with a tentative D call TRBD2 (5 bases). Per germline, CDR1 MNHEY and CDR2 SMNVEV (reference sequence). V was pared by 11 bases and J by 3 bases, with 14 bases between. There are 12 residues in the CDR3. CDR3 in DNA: TGTGCCTCCGGGATAGGGTACTACGAGCAGTACTTC. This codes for CASGIGYYEQYF.

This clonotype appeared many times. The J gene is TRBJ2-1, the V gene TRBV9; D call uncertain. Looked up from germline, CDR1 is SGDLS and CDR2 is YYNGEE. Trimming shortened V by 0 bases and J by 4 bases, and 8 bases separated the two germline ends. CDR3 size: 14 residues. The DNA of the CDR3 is TGTGCCAGCAGCGTAGAAAAGGGTTACAATGAGCAGTTCTTC. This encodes CASSVEKGYNEQFF. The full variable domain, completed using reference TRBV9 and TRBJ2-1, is DSGVTQTPKHLITATGQRVTLRCSPRSGDLSVYWYQQSLDQGLQFLIQYYNGEERAKGNILERFSAQQFPDLHSELNLSSLELGDSALYFCASSVEKGYNEQFFGPGTRLTVL.

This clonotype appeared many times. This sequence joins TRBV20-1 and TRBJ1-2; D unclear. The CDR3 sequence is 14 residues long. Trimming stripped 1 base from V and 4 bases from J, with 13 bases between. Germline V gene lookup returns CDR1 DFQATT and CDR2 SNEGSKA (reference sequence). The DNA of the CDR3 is TGCAGTGCTAGAGTGATTGCATCTCGCTATGGCTACACCTTC. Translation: CSARVIASRYGYTF.

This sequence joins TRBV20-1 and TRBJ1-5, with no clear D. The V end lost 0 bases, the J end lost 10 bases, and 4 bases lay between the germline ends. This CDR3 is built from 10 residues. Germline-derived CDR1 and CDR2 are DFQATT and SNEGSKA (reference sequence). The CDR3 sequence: CSARDTPQHF. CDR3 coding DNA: TGCAGTGCTAGAGATACACCCCAGCATTTT.

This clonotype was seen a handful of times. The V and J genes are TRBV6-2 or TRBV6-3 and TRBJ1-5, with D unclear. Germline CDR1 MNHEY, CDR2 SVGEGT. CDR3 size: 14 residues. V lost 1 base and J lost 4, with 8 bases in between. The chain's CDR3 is CASSYLRGNQPQHF. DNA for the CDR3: TGTGCCAGCAGTTACTTACGTGGAAATCAGCCCCAGCATTTT.